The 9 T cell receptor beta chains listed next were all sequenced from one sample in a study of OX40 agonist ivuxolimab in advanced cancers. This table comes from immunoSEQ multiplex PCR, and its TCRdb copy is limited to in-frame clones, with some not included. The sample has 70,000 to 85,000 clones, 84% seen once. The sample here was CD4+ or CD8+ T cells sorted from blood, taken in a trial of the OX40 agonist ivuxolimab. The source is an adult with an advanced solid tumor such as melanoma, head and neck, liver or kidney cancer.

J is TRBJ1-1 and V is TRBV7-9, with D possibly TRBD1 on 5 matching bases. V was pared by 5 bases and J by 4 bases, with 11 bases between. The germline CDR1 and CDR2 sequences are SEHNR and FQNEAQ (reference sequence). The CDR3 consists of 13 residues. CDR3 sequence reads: CASSQTGGTEAFF. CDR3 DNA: TGTGCCAGCAGCCAGACGGGGGGCACTGAAGCTTTCTTT.

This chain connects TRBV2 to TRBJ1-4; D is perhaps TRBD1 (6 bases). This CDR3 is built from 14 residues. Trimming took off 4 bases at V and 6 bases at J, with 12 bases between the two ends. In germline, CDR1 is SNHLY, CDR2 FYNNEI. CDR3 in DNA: TGTGCCAGCAGTGTGCGGACAGACGATGAAAAACTGTTTTTT. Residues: CASSVRTDDEKLFF.

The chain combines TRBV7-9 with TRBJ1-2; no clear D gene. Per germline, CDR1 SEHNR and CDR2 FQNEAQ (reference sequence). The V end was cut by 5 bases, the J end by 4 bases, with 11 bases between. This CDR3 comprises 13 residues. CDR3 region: CASSPIPGYGYTF. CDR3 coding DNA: TGTGCCAGCAGCCCCATTCCGGGCTATGGCTACACCTTC.

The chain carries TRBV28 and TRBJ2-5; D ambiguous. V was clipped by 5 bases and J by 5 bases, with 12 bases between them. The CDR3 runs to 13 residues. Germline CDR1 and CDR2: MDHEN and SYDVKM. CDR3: CASSLAGTETQYF. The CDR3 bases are TGTGCCAGCAGTCTGGCAGGTACGGAGACCCAGTACTTC. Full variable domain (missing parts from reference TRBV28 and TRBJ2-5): DVKVTQSSRYLVKRTGEKVFLECVQDMDHENMFWYRQDPGLGLRLIYFSYDVKMKEKGDIPEGYSVSREKKERFSLILESASTNQTSMYLCASSLAGTETQYFGPGTRLLVL.

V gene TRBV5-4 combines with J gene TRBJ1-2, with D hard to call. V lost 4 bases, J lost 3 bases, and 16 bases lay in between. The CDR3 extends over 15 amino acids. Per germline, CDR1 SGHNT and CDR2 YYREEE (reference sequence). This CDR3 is CASSTFRATYYGYTF. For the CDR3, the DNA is TGTGCCAGCAGCACATTCCGGGCCACATACTATGGCTACACCTTC.

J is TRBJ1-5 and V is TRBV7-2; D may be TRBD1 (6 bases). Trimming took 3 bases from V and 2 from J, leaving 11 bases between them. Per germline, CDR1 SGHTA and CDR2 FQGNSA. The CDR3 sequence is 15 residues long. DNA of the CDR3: TGTGCCAGCAGCTTTTACAGGGTTGGCAATCAGCCCCAGCATTTT. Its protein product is CASSFYRVGNQPQHF.

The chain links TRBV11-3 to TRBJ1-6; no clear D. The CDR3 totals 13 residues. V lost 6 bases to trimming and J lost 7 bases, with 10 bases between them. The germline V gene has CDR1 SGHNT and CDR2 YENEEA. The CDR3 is CASSKTVNSPLHF. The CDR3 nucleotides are TGTGCCAGCAGTAAGACGGTCAATTCACCCCTCCACTTT.

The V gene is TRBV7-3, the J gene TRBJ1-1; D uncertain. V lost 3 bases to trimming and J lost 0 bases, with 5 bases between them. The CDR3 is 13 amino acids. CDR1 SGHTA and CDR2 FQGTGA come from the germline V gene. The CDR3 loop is CASSLSLNTEAFF. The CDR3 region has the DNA TGTGCCAGCAGCTTGAGTTTGAACACTGAAGCTTTCTTT.

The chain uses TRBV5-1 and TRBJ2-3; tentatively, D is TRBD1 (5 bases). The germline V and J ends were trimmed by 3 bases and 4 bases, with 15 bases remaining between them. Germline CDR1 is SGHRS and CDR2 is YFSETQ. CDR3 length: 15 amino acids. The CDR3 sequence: CASSWGRKGADTQYF. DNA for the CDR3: TGCGCCAGCAGCTGGGGCCGAAAAGGGGCAGATACGCAGTATTTT.